This T cell receptor (beta chain) came from a study of T-cell reconstitution after alpha-beta-depleted transplantation in children. This CDR3 contains 13 residues. In germline, CDR1 is SGHRS, CDR2 YFSETQ. The germline V and J ends were trimmed by 7 bases and 2 bases, with 11 bases remaining between them. Using unique molecular identifiers, the investigators prepared the TCRbeta library. TCRdb fed the PCR reads into MiXCR, producing one record per CDR3 protein. The top ten clones hold approximately 30% of a sample with fewer than 500,000 distinct CDR3 sequences, approximately 41% of them seen once. On this clonotype: As yet, its antigen is unknown.

Study conclusions and caveats: Surviving recipient cells, namely T cells and thymic progenitors, were the source of high day-60 TCRbeta diversity in some patients.

The J gene is TRBJ2-3, the V gene TRBV5-1, with D maybe TRBD1 (6 bases). The sample consisted of PBMCs, taken before TCRalphabeta/CD19-depleted stem cell transplant. The origin of this receptor is a girl aged 2 to 9 with aplastic anemia, due to receive a stem cell transplant. In DNA, the CDR3 is TGCGCCAGCGGTGGGGGCCCCACAGATACGCAGTATTTT. Protein sequence: CASGGGPTDTQYF.